A selection of T cell receptor beta chains follows, all from one sample in a study of blood T cells in healthy people across ages. TCRdb re-analysed the 5' RACE reads in MiXCR, keeping a single row per CDR3 protein. This table has around 800,000 distinct CDR3 sequences, roughly 46% appearing once. Sequencing was carried out using blood. These receptors came from an elderly man in good health. The CDR3 runs from the conserved cysteine through the conserved F or W. D genes are given only for firm matches. Not every row has a clone size; where given, it reads once, few, many or a size class.

>TRBJ2-7|-|TRBV6-2/TRBV6-3|-
TGTGCCAGCAGTTACATGACCTACGAGCAGTACTTC
CASSYMTYEQYF
>TRBJ1-5|-|TRBV6-2/TRBV6-3|-
TGTGCCAGCAGTTACTCGTTGGGGGGCGACCCATTAAATCAGCCCCAGCATTTT
CASSYSLGGDPLNQPQHF
>TRBJ2-2|-|TRBV20-1|-
TGCAGTGCTACAGGCCCCCGGGGAACCGGGGAGCTGTTTTTT
CSATGPRGTGELFF
>TRBJ2-7|-|TRBV2|TRBD2
TGTGCCAGCAGGATGGGACTAGCGGGAGCATCTCAGTACTTC
CASRMGLAGASQYF
>TRBJ2-1|few|TRBV27|-
TGTGCCAGCAGTGCCCGGGTCAAATCCTACAATGAGCAGTTCTTC
CASSARVKSYNEQFF
>TRBJ2-1|-|TRBV15|TRBD2
TGTGCCACCAGCAGAGATCAAGGGACTAGCGGGGCGGATGAGCAGTTCTTC
CATSRDQGTSGADEQFF
>TRBJ2-1|few|TRBV25-1|TRBD2
TGTGCCAGCAGGAAGGGACTAGCGGGATCCAATGAGCAGTTCTTC
CASRKGLAGSNEQFF
>TRBJ2-2|-|TRBV9|TRBD1
TGTGCCAGCAGCATCCAACAGGGGACCGGGGAGCTGTTTTTT
CASSIQQGTGELFF
>TRBJ2-1|few|TRBV3-1|-
TGTGCCAGCAGCCAAGGTGCGAGCTCCAATGAGCAGTTCTTC
CASSQGASSNEQFF
>TRBJ2-5|-|TRBV29-1|-
TGCAGCGTTGAAGATCGCAGGGGCCAAGAGACCCAGTACTTC
CSVEDRRGQETQYF
>TRBJ2-1|-|TRBV9|-
TGTGCCAGCAGCCCCAGGGGTGCGTATGTGGATGAGCAGTTCTTC
CASSPRGAYVDEQFF
>TRBJ2-5|-|TRBV20-1|-
TGCAGTGCTAACTCGGACAGCGAAGAGACCCAGTACTTC
CSANSDSEETQYF
>TRBJ2-1|-|TRBV6-5|-
TGTGCCAGCAGTTGGAACCGTCTCCACGTGGAGCAGTTCTTC
CASSWNRLHVEQFF
>TRBJ1-2|-|TRBV28|-
TGTGCCAGCAGCTCTCCGGCGGGACCTAACTATGGCTACACCTTC
CASSSPAGPNYGYTF
>TRBJ2-7|-|TRBV27|TRBD1
TGTGCCGGCGGACAGGTTCCCTACGAGCAGTACTTC
CAGGQVPYEQYF
>TRBJ2-7|-|TRBV7-3|TRBD2
TGTGCCAGCAGTACCGGGACTAGTCCTACCGAGCAGTACTTC
CASSTGTSPTEQYF
>TRBJ2-1|-|TRBV12-3/TRBV12-4|-
TGTGCCAGCAGTTTGGGTGGGAAAGAGACCCAGTTCTTC
CASSLGGKETQFF
>TRBJ2-5|many|TRBV13|TRBD1
TGTGCCAGCAGCTCCACCCGACAGGGAGAGACCCAGTACTTC
CASSSTRQGETQYF